A selection of T cell receptor beta chains follows, all from one sample in a study of blood T cells in healthy people across ages. TCRdb reprocessed the 5' RACE reads with MiXCR, giving one entry per CDR3 protein. The sample yields hundreds of thousands of distinct CDR3 sequences, about 28% seen once. Sequenced material: blood. These receptors were collected from a woman aged 80 or over in good health. Each CDR3 is given with its conserved first and last residue.

J: TRBJ2-7
V: TRBV25-1
CDR3: CASRGQLSNEQYF

J: TRBJ1-1
V: TRBV20-1
CDR3: CSASGASYVVGTEAFF

J: TRBJ1-2
V: TRBV11-2
CDR3: CASSPSGWAGLIKPRVANYGYTF

J: TRBJ2-5
V: TRBV11-2
CDR3: CASSLGQGGLSQYF

J: TRBJ2-7
V: TRBV7-8
CDR3: CASSLGGLLFSYEQYF

J: -
V: TRBV6-1
CDR3: CASSATSVSYNEQYF

J: TRBJ2-3
V: TRBV5-1
CDR3: CASREQTSSTDTQYF

J: TRBJ2-7
V: TRBV3-1
CDR3: CASSQDGDRGIRYEQYF

J: TRBJ2-5
V: TRBV5-1
CDR3: CASSPAGTQETQYF

J: TRBJ2-7
V: TRBV3-1
CDR3: CASSLWTDAYEQYF

J: TRBJ2-3
V: TRBV18
CDR3: CASSPYPLRADTDTQYF

J: TRBJ1-1
V: TRBV5-1
CDR3: CASSPRPVPGDTEAFF

J: TRBJ2-6
V: TRBV20-1
CDR3: CSARNRNSGANVLTF

J: TRBJ1-1
V: TRBV5-4
CDR3: CASSLRNSMNTEAFF

J: TRBJ2-7
V: TRBV28
CDR3: CASSSLPGRSYEQYF

J: TRBJ1-1
V: TRBV25-1
CDR3: CASSEYRGNTEAFF

J: TRBJ1-4
V: TRBV7-9
CDR3: CASSSREGSSLEKLFF

J: TRBJ2-2
V: TRBV3-1
CDR3: CASSQDWDTGELFF

J: TRBJ2-2
V: TRBV5-1
CDR3: CASSSRRGITGELFF

J: TRBJ2-3
V: TRBV6-5
CDR3: CASTTTNKISDTQYF

J: TRBJ2-1
V: TRBV30
CDR3: CAWIRGQDNEQFF

J: TRBJ1-3
V: TRBV20-1
CDR3: CSARGQGASVFGNTIYF

J: TRBJ2-1
V: TRBV7-3
CDR3: CASSLQGHEQFF

J: TRBJ1-2
V: TRBV27
CDR3: CASSKGSSGYTF

J: TRBJ2-1
V: TRBV2
CDR3: CASKSQNRGLSSHEQFF

J: TRBJ2-5
V: TRBV9
CDR3: CASSVDRGGAETQYF

J: TRBJ2-3
V: TRBV10-3
CDR3: CAISGPGLFTDTQYF

J: TRBJ1-5
V: TRBV28
CDR3: CASRLAGTGTEPQHF

J: TRBJ1-2
V: TRBV5-1
CDR3: CASSPGWDSLYGYTF

J: TRBJ2-7
V: TRBV6-1
CDR3: CASSETYRGLRYNEQYF

J: TRBJ2-7
V: TRBV20-1
CDR3: CSAGQGDRGYEQYF

J: TRBJ2-5
V: TRBV20-1
CDR3: CSARVGTGAYF

J: TRBJ1-5
V: TRBV20-1
CDR3: CSASAGTSNQPQHF

J: TRBJ1-2
V: TRBV7-9
CDR3: CASSLFWGVYGYTF

J: TRBJ2-5
V: TRBV7-2
CDR3: CASSFGRGGETQYF

J: TRBJ1-3
V: TRBV2
CDR3: CASSDHESSGNTIYF

J: TRBJ2-7
V: TRBV2
CDR3: CASSEPRVRYEQYF

J: TRBJ2-7
V: TRBV7-9
CDR3: CASSIGSLAYEQYF

J: TRBJ1-6
V: TRBV20-1
CDR3: CSARSPLHF

J: TRBJ2-1
V: TRBV5-1
CDR3: CASSYLGKNEQFF

J: TRBJ2-3
V: TRBV20-1
CDR3: CSAHHQDTQYF

J: -
V: TRBV7-3
CDR3: CASSRRWEETQYF

J: TRBJ2-7
V: TRBV6-2/TRBV6-3
CDR3: CASGDTIYEQYF

J: TRBJ2-7
V: TRBV10-3
CDR3: CAISDTAKTGATYEQYF

J: TRBJ2-2
V: TRBV13
CDR3: CTSSFRTGWDTGELFF

J: TRBJ2-2
V: TRBV21-1
CDR3: CASRPRFTGELFF